This is a list of T cell receptor beta chains from one sample in a study of metastatic and nonmetastatic thyroid tumors. TCRdb re-called the PCR reads with MiXCR. The sample holds fewer than 20,000 clones, under 25% seen once. The sequencing sample was made of tumor tissue. All receptors come from a female donor with papillary thyroid cancer or a benign thyroid nodule (not recorded which). Some clones in this sample may be carry-over from other donors' samples. The CDR3 runs from the conserved cysteine through the conserved F or W. The order of the fields is V gene, D gene, clone size, J gene, CDR3 protein, CDR3 DNA. The D gene is left open where the match is weak. Clone size is not always given. Where it is, it says once, few, many or a class for expanded clones.

TRBV5-1,.,.,TRBJ2-7,CASSFGGAYEQYF,TGCGCCAGCAGCTTCGGAGGAGCCTACGAGCAGTACTTC
TRBV28,.,few,TRBJ1-2,CASSWGPGGRNGYTF,TGTGCCAGCAGTTGGGGCCCCGGGGGGCGAAATGGCTACACCTTC
TRBV20-1,TRBD2,many,TRBJ2-1,CSAAGEREWSEQFF,TGCAGTGCTGCCGGGGAGCGGGAGTGGAGTGAGCAGTTCTTC
TRBV24-1,.,many,TRBJ2-3,CATRDDFLDTQYF,TGTGCCACCAGGGACGATTTCTTGGATACGCAGTATTTT
TRBV3-1,TRBD2,many,TRBJ2-7,CASSRGFSGRGYEQYF,TGTGCCAGCAGTCGCGGGTTTAGCGGGAGGGGGTACGAGCAGTACTTC
TRBV6-1,TRBD2,many,TRBJ2-3,CASSRLASTDTQYF,TGTGCCAGCAGCAGACTAGCTAGCACAGATACGCAGTATTTT
TRBV6-1,.,.,TRBJ2-5,CASSTAEGRETQYF,TGTGCCAGCAGTACCGCGGAGGGCAGAGAGACCCAGTACTTC
TRBV6-2/TRBV6-3,.,many,TRBJ2-2,CASSLGRSTGELFF,TGTGCCAGCAGTTTGGGGCGGAGCACCGGGGAGCTGTTTTTT
TRBV12-5,.,medium-sized,TRBJ2-1,CASSGTFSDEQFF,TGTGCTAGTTCGGGCACCTTCTCGGATGAGCAGTTCTTC
TRBV20-1,TRBD1,many,TRBJ2-3,CSARVPGQATDTQYF,TGCAGTGCTAGAGTTCCGGGACAGGCCACAGATACGCAGTATTTT
TRBV5-2,.,once,TRBJ2-7,CASKGAGTGPPGRSESAYEQYF,TGTGCCAGCAAGGGGGCCGGGACAGGTCCACCCGGGCGTTCAGAATCGGCCTACGAGCAGTACTTC
TRBV19,TRBD1,many,TRBJ1-6,CASSTGQFNSPLHF,TGTGCCAGTAGTACGGGACAGTTTAATTCACCCCTCCACTTT
TRBV11-1,.,many,TRBJ1-2,CASSLGRTEAYYGYTF,TGTGCCAGCAGCTTAGGTCGGACAGAGGCATACTATGGCTACACCTTC
TRBV6-1,.,.,TRBJ1-2,CASKPGPGNYGYTF,TGTGCCAGCAAGCCGGGACCTGGAAACTATGGCTACACCTTC
TRBV5-1,TRBD1,many,TRBJ2-7,CASNFGQGNYEQYF,TGCGCCAGCAACTTCGGACAGGGTAACTACGAGCAGTACTTC
TRBV20-1,.,few,TRBJ2-7,CSAIDPRQQRGVQYF,TGCAGTGCTATAGATCCCAGACAGCAACGGGGAGTGCAGTACTTC
TRBV12-3/TRBV12-4,TRBD2,many,TRBJ2-4,CASSFFTGGNIQYF,TGTGCCAGCAGTTTTTTCACGGGGGGAAACATTCAGTACTTC
TRBV28,.,few,TRBJ1-4,CASSLWGTRGEKLFF,TGTGCCAGCAGTTTATGGGGCACGCGAGGGGAAAAACTGTTTTTT
TRBV6-1,TRBD1,few,TRBJ2-2,CAVGWDRGAGELFF,TGTGCCGTTGGGTGGGACAGGGGGGCCGGGGAGCTGTTTTTT
TRBV15,TRBD2,.,TRBJ2-5,CATSIIAGETQYF,TGTGCCACCAGCATAATAGCGGGAGAGACCCAGTACTTC
TRBV28,.,few,TRBJ1-4,CASSLPAGIGRKLFF,TGTGCCAGCAGTTTGCCGGCAGGTATCGGAAGGAAACTGTTTTTT
TRBV20-1,TRBD2,.,TRBJ2-6,CSASPTTSGSSSGANVLTF,TGCAGTGCTAGCCCAACAACTAGCGGGTCTAGCTCTGGGGCCAACGTCCTGACTTTC
TRBV28,.,.,TRBJ1-1,CASSIVGSTEAFF,TGTGCCAGCAGTATAGTGGGGTCCACTGAAGCTTTCTTT
TRBV7-9,TRBD1,many,TRBJ2-1,CASSLALGQGGYNEQFF,TGTGCCAGCAGCTTAGCGCTGGGACAGGGGGGTTACAATGAGCAGTTCTTC
TRBV6-1,.,.,TRBJ1-4,CASSDGWAEKLFF,TGTGCCAGCAGTGATGGCTGGGCTGAAAAACTGTTTTTT
TRBV7-9,.,many,TRBJ1-6,CASSATGSFGSPLHF,TGTGCCAGCAGCGCAACCGGGTCTTTTGGGTCACCCCTCCACTTT
TRBV4-1,TRBD1,medium-sized,TRBJ1-5,CASSQGQGGQPQHF,TGCGCCAGCAGCCAGGGACAGGGGGGTCAGCCCCAGCATTTT
TRBV7-3,.,.,TRBJ2-7,CASSPPHEQYF,TGTGCCAGCAGCCCCCCCCACGAGCAGTACTTC
TRBV3-1,TRBD1,many,TRBJ1-1,CASSQDRQGGTEAFF,TGTGCCAGCAGCCAAGATAGGCAGGGGGGAACTGAAGCTTTCTTT
TRBV28,.,few,TRBJ1-2,CASSSGQVYGYTF,TGTGCCAGCAGTTCCGGGCAGGTATATGGCTACACCTTC
TRBV28,.,many,TRBJ2-6,CASSFRVPNSGANVLTF,TGTGCCAGCAGTTTCAGGGTACCCAACTCTGGGGCCAACGTCCTGACTTTC
TRBV18,.,.,TRBJ1-6,CASSPGGKDSPLHF,TGTGCCAGCTCACCAGGAGGGAAGGATTCACCCCTCCACTTT
TRBV7-8,.,many,TRBJ1-1,CASSLESPGVNTEAFF,TGTGCCAGCAGCTTAGAGTCCCCAGGCGTGAACACTGAAGCTTTCTTT
TRBV2,TRBD2,.,TRBJ2-1,CASSLHPFAGGPHNEQFF,TGTGCCAGCAGTCTACACCCTTTCGCGGGAGGGCCTCATAATGAGCAGTTCTTC
TRBV15,TRBD1,many,TRBJ1-4,CATSRVGGGEKLFF,TGTGCCACCAGCAGAGTAGGGGGCGGGGAAAAACTGTTTTTT
TRBV7-6,.,few,TRBJ1-2,CASSLAAGRGYTF,TGTGCCAGCAGCTTAGCGGCAGGGCGAGGCTACACCTTC
TRBV10-1,.,many,TRBJ2-7,CASRTGTGSGEQYF,TGCGCCAGCAGAACAGGGACGGGCTCAGGCGAGCAGTACTTC
TRBV27,.,few,TRBJ2-7,CASRISGDHEQYF,TGTGCCAGCAGAATTTCAGGGGACCACGAGCAGTACTTC
TRBV9,.,many,TRBJ2-2,CASSVDLTGELFF,TGTGCCAGCAGCGTAGACCTCACCGGGGAGCTGTTTTTT
TRBV19,.,.,TRBJ2-7,CASSTASYGTYEQYF,TGTGCCAGTAGTACGGCTAGCTATGGGACCTACGAGCAGTACTTC
TRBV24-1,TRBD1,many,TRBJ2-3,CATSDQTGRSTDTQYF,TGTGCCACCAGTGATCAGACAGGGAGAAGCACAGATACGCAGTATTTT